This T cell receptor (beta chain) was sequenced for a study of identical twins. Study observations and caveats: Among monozygotic twins, out-of-frame TCR alpha sharing exceeded what models predicted.

TCRdb analysed the 5' RACE reads with MiXCR anew, one entry per CDR3 protein. The sample has under 900,000 distinct CDR3 sequences; about 18% are singletons. The CDR3 sequence is 16 residues long. CDR1 and CDR2 (germline): MGHDK, SYGVNS. The V and J ends lost 6 bases and 2 bases respectively, with 16 bases between them. This clonotype was seen a few times. Its matching antigen is unknown. Everyone who gave samples was a healthy Caucasian. The sample was also linked to a second study, of T cells expressing NK-cell markers.

Input material: PBMCs. The V gene is TRBV25-1, the J gene TRBJ2-2; the D call may be TRBD1 or TRBD2 (5 bases each). This clonotype was obtained from a woman under 30 in good health. Written as DNA, the CDR3 is TGTGCCAGCAGGGGGCGGGCCGGCACTAACACCGGGGAGCTGTTTTTT. It translates to CASRGRAGTNTGELFF.